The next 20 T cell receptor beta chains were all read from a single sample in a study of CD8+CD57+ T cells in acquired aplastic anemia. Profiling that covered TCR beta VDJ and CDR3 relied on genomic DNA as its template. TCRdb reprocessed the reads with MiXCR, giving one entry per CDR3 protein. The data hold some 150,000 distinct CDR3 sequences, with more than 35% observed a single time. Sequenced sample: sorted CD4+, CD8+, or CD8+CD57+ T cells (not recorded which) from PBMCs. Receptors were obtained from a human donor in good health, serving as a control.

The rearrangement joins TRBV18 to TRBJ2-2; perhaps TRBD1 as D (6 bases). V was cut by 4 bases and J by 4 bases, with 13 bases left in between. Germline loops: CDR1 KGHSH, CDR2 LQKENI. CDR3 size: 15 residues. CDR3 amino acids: CASSREQGSTGELFF. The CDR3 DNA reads TGTGCCAGCTCACGGGAACAGGGAAGCACCGGGGAGCTGTTTTTT.

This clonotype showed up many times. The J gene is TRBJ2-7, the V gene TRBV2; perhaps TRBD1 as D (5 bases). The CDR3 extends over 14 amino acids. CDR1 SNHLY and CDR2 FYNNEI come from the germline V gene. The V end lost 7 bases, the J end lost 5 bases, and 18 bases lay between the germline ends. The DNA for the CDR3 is TGTGCCAGCACTAACAGCCGAAAAGGGGACGAGCAGTACTTC. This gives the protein CASTNSRKGDEQYF.

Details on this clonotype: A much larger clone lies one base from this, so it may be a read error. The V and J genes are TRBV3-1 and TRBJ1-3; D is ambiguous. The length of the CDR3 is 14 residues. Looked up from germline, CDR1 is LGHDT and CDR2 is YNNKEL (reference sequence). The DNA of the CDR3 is TGTGCCAGCAGCCAAGACAGCCTGGGAAACACCGTATATTTT. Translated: CASSQDSLGNTVYF.

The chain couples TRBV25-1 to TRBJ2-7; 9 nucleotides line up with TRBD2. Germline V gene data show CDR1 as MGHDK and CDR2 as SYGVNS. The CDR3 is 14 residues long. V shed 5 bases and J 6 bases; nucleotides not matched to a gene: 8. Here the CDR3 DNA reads TGTGCCAGCAGTTCGCGGGAGGGCCTAGGCGAGCAGTACTTC. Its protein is CASSSREGLGEQYF.

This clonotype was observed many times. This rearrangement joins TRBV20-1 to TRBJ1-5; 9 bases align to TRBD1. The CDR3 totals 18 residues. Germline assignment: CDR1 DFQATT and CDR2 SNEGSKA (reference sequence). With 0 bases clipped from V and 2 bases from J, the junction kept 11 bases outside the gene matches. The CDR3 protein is CSARDRIGTGFRNQPQHF. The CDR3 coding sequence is TGCAGTGCTAGAGATCGTATAGGGACAGGGTTTCGCAATCAGCCCCAGCATTTT.

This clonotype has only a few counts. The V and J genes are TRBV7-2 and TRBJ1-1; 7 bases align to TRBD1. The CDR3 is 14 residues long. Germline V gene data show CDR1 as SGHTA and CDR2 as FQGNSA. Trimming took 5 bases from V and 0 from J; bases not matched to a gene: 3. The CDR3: CASSTGQLNTEAFF. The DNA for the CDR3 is TGTGCCAGCAGCACGGGACAGTTGAACACTGAAGCTTTCTTT.

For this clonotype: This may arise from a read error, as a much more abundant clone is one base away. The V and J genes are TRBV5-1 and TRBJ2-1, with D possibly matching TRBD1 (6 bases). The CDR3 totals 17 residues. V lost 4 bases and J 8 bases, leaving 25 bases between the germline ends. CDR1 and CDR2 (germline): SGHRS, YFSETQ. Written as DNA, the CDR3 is TGCGCCAGCAGCCCATCGGCAGGGGCCTCCCCGTTGTATGAGCAGTTCTTC. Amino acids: CASSPSAGASPLYEQFF.

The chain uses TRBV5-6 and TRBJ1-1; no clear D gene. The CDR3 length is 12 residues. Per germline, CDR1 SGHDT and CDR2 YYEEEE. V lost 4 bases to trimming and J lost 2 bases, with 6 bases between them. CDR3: CASSGLNTEAFF. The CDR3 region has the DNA TGTGCCAGCAGCGGCCTAAACACTGAAGCTTTCTTT. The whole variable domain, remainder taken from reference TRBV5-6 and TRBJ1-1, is DAGVTQSPTHLIKTRGQQVTLRCSPKSGHDTVSWYQQALGQGPQFIFQYYEEEERQRGNFPDRFSGHQFPNYSSELNVNALLLGDSALYLCASSGLNTEAFFGQGTRLTVV.

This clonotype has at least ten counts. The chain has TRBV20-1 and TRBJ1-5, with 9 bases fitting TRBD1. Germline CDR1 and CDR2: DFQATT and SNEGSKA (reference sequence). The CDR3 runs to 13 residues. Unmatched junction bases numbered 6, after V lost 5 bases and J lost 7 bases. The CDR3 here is CSAQGQGFQPQHF. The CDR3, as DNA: TGCAGTGCTCAGGGACAGGGTTTCCAGCCCCAGCATTTT.

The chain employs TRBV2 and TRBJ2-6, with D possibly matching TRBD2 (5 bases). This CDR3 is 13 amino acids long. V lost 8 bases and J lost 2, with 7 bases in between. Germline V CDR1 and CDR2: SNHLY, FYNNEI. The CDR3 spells CASHGAGANVLTF. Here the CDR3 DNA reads TGTGCCAGCCACGGGGCTGGGGCCAACGTCCTGACTTTC.

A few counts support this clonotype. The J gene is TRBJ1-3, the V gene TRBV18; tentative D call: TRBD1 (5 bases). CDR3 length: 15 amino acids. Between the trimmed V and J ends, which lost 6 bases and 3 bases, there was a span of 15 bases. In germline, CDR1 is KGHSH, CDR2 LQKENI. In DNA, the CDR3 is TGTGCCAGCTCTAAGCTCGGGACTAGTGGAAACACCATATATTTT. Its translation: CASSKLGTSGNTIYF.

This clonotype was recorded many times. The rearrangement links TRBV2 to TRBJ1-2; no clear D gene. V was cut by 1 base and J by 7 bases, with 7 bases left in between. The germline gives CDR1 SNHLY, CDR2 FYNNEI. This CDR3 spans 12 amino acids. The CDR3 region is CASSEEGSGYTF. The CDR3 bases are TGTGCCAGCAGTGAAGAGGGTAGTGGCTACACCTTC.

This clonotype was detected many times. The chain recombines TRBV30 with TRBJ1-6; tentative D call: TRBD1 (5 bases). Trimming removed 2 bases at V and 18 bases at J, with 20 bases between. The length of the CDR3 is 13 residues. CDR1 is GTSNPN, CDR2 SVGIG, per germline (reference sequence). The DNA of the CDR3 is TGTGCCTGGAGTCCCCCCTGGGGGAACCTCCCCCACTTT. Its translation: CAWSPPWGNLPHF.

As DNA, the CDR3 is TGCAGTGCTAGAGAGGGGACTTATGGCTACACCTTC. Amino acid sequence: CSAREGTYGYTF. The rearrangement joins TRBV20-1 to TRBJ1-2, with a weak D call TRBD1 (5 bases). CDR3 length equals 12 residues. Looked up from germline, CDR1 is DFQATT and CDR2 is SNEGSKA (reference sequence). Trimming removed 0 bases from V and 5 bases from J, with 7 bases in between.

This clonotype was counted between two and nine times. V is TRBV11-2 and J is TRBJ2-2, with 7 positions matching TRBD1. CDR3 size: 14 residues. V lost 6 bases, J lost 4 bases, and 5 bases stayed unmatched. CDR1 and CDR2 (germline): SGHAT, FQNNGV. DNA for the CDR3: TGTGCCAGCAGATCCACAGGGGTCACCGGGGAGCTGTTTTTT. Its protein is CASRSTGVTGELFF.

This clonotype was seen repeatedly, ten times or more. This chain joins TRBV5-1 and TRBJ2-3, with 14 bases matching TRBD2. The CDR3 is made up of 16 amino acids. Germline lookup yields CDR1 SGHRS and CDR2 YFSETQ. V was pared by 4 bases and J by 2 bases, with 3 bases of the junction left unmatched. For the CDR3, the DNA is TGCGCCAGCAGCAAGGGACTAGCGGGAGTCACAGATACGCAGTATTTT. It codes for CASSKGLAGVTDTQYF.

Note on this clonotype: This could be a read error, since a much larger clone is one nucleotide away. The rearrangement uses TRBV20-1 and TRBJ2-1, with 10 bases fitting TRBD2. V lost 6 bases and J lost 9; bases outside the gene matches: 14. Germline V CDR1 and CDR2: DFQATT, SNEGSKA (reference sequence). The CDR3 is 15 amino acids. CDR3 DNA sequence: TGCAGTGCAATTAAAAGCGGGGGGGCGGGCAGTGAGCAGTTCTTC. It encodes CSAIKSGGAGSEQFF.

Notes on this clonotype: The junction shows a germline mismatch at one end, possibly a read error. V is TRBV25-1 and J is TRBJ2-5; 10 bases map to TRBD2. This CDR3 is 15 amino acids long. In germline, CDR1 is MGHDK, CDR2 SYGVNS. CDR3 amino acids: CASSPLAGVNNEQYF. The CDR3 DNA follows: TGCGCCAGCAGCCCCCTAGCGGGAGTGAACAATGAGCAGTACTTC. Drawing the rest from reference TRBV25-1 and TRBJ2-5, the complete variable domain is EADIYQTPRYLVIGTGKKITLECSQTMGHDKMYWYQQDPGMELHLIHYSYGVNSTEKGDLSSESTVSRIRTEHFPLTLESARPSHTSQYLCASSPLAGVNNEQYFGPGTRLLVL.

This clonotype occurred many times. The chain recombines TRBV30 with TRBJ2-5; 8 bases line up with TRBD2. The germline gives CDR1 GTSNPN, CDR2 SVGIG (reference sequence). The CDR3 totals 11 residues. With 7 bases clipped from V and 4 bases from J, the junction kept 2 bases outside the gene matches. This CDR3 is CASGGVETQYF. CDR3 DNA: TGTGCCTCGGGGGGGGTAGAGACCCAGTACTTC. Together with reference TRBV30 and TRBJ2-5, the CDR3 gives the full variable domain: SQTIHQWPATLVQPVGSPLSLECTVEGTSNPNLYWYRQAAGRGLQLLFYSVGIGQISSEVPQNLSASRPQDRQFILSSKKLLLSDSGFYLCASGGVETQYFGPGTRLLVL.

The CDR3 reads CASNAGNWEGYTF. The DNA of the CDR3 is TGTGCCAGCAATGCAGGGAATTGGGAGGGCTACACCTTC. The chain carries TRBV12-3 or TRBV12-4 and TRBJ1-2, with TRBD1 as a possible D gene (5 bases). This CDR3 contains 13 residues. The germline V and J ends were trimmed by 7 bases and 8 bases, with 17 bases remaining between them.